This TCR beta chain is from a study of Tregs in tolerant kidney transplant recipients. The CDR3 spans 13 residues. V lost 5 bases, J lost 6 bases, and 10 bases lay in between. CDR1 is LNHDA, CDR2 SQIVND, per germline (reference sequence). As for this clone: Its matching antigen is unknown.

Study-level points and caveats: Activated donor B cell expansion appeared to reveal the most relevant donor-specific TCRbeta repertoire.

Unstimulated regulatory T cells (CD4+CD25+CD127-), CD4+CD25- non-regulatory cells, CD4 and CD8 cells were FACS-sorted from thawed PBMCs. Assay used: immunoSEQ multiplex PCR; TCRdb lists only in-frame clones, some missing. In the table there are 75,000 to 80,000 clones, under 95% of which are singletons. Sequencing used Tregs from blood, obtained before the transplant. The receptor's source is a human donor who received a combined kidney and bone marrow transplant. The V call is TRBV19, the J call TRBJ2-2, with D perhaps matching TRBD2 (5 bases). CDR3 loop: CASSFTRAGELFF. CDR3 DNA sequence: TGTGCCAGTAGTTTTACTAGGGCCGGGGAGCTGTTTTTT.